The present entry profiles one TCR beta chain with its context. The antigen is undetermined. The PCR was carried out with 60 Vbeta primers and 13 Jbeta primers. This table comes from immunoSEQ multiplex PCR, and its TCRdb copy is limited to in-frame clones, with some not included. The sample includes roughly 150,000 clones, 83% of them seen just once. This sample was taken from a study of cytomegalovirus exposure and HLA in healthy donors. Whole-study results and caveats: A few of the chains that were CMV-associated were confirmed in vitro to be specific for CMV antigens. A later analysis found that most CMV-associated TCR beta chains appeared HLA-restricted. A highly shared variant cluster was judged a likely technical artifact.

Trimming took 10 bases from V and 4 from J; bases not matched to a gene: 5. Germline CDR1 is MNHEY and CDR2 is SMNVEV (reference sequence). The CDR3 consists of 12 residues. The chain employs TRBV27 and TRBJ1-1; TRBD1 matches 8 bases. The source is a man aged 50 or older in good health and CMV-seropositive. Input material: PBMCs. The CDR3 sequence: CATRQGSTEAFF. The CDR3 region has the DNA TGTGCCACCAGACAGGGGTCCACTGAAGCTTTCTTT.